These T cell receptor beta chains were read from a single sample in a study of immune cell composition in non-small cell lung cancer. Only in-frame clones appear in the TCRdb table, and some are missing; sequencing was by immunoSEQ multiplex PCR. This table has several thousand clones, under 80% appearing once. Source material: non-adjacent lung tissue. The origin of the receptors is a human donor with non-small cell lung cancer. Both conserved end residues are part of each CDR3. A D gene is named only where the DNA matches it firmly. Expanded clones are given a class, and other clones once, few, many or no size at all.

TRBV5-1	TRBJ1-5	NA	NA	CASSLEGPNQPQHF	TGCGCCAGCAGCTTGGAGGGGCCTAATCAGCCCCAGCATTTT
TRBV5-1	TRBJ1-5	NA	TRBD1	CASSPEGDSYQPQHF	TGCGCCAGCAGCCCGGAGGGGGACAGTTATCAGCCCCAGCATTTT
TRBV28	TRBJ2-7	NA	TRBD2	CASTSIGLGAYEQYF	TGTGCCAGCACCTCGATCGGACTAGGAGCGTACGAGCAGTACTTC
TRBV5-4	TRBJ2-7	NA	TRBD2	CASSLGVLVAGGTYEQYF	TGTGCCAGCAGCTTGGGGGTGCTAGTCGCGGGGGGGACCTACGAGCAGTACTTC
TRBV9	TRBJ2-1	NA	TRBD2	CASSVESVAGGRNEQFF	TGTGCCAGCAGCGTAGAGTCAGTTGCGGGGGGGAGGAATGAGCAGTTCTTC
TRBV19	TRBJ2-3	NA	TRBD2	CASSIDSAGGDTQYF	TGTGCCAGTAGTATAGATTCCGCGGGAGGAGATACGCAGTATTTT
TRBV5-5	TRBJ2-3	NA	NA	CASDWGTDTQYF	TGTGCCAGCGACTGGGGCACAGATACGCAGTATTTT
TRBV2	TRBJ2-5	NA	TRBD2	CASSEWTSLETQYF	TGTGCCAGCAGTGAATGGACTAGCTTGGAGACCCAGTACTTC
TRBV9	TRBJ1-1	NA	NA	CASSKWGVSSMNTEAFF	TGTGCCAGCAGCAAATGGGGGGTTTCATCCATGAACACTGAAGCTTTCTTT
TRBV10-2	TRBJ2-7	NA	TRBD1	CASSDPTGDEQYF	TGCGCCAGCAGTGACCCGACAGGGGACGAGCAGTACTTC
TRBV7-2	TRBJ2-3	NA	NA	CASSPSIGGGAITDTQYF	TGTGCCAGCAGCCCCTCGATCGGTGGCGGGGCTATAACAGATACGCAGTATTTT
TRBV4-2	TRBJ2-3	NA	TRBD1	CASSLGQAGTDTQYF	TGTGCCAGCAGCTTGGGACAGGCTGGCACAGATACGCAGTATTTT
TRBV28	TRBJ2-7	NA	NA	CASSLGSPYEQYF	TGTGCCAGCAGTTTAGGCTCCCCGTACGAGCAGTACTTC
TRBV5-1	TRBJ2-5	NA	TRBD2	CASSLRGRRETQYF	TGCGCCAGCAGCTTGCGCGGGAGAAGGGAGACCCAGTACTTC
TRBV18	TRBJ1-5	NA	TRBD1	CASSPDRGGNQPQHF	TGTGCCAGCTCACCTGACAGGGGAGGCAATCAGCCCCAGCATTTT
TRBV19	TRBJ2-7	NA	NA	CASSIPGSYEQYF	TGTGCCAGTAGTATCCCGGGGTCCTACGAGCAGTACTTC
TRBV9	TRBJ2-1	once	TRBD2	CASSVAVSGGSSSYNEQFF	TGTGCCAGCAGCGTAGCAGTTAGCGGGGGTTCAAGCTCCTACAATGAGCAGTTCTTC
TRBV27	TRBJ2-1	once	TRBD2	CASSWGTSGRADEQFF	TGTGCCAGCAGTTGGGGGACTAGCGGGAGGGCCGATGAGCAGTTCTTC
TRBV28	TRBJ1-1	NA	TRBD1	CASGWTGGWGEAFF	TGTGCCAGCGGGTGGACAGGGGGCTGGGGTGAAGCTTTCTTT
TRBV28	TRBJ2-7	NA	TRBD1	CATLTGASYEQYF	TGTGCCACCCTGACAGGGGCGTCCTACGAGCAGTACTTC
TRBV19	TRBJ2-1	NA	NA	CASSIGPSRQFF	TGTGCCAGTAGTATTGGCCCTAGTAGGCAGTTCTTC
TRBV7-9	TRBJ2-5	NA	NA	CASSTRLQFEQETQYF	TGTGCCAGCAGCACCCGACTACAATTCGAACAAGAGACCCAGTACTTC
TRBV7-2	TRBJ2-5	NA	NA	CASSLAPRETQYF	TGTGCCAGCAGCTTAGCGCCTAGGGAGACCCAGTACTTC
TRBV2	TRBJ2-5	NA	NA	CASRRGETQYF	TGTGCCAGTAGAAGGGGAGAGACCCAGTACTTC
TRBV19	TRBJ1-5	once	TRBD1	CASSALTGLRGQPQHF	TGTGCCAGTAGTGCCCTGACAGGGCTTAGGGGTCAGCCCCAGCATTTT
TRBV2	TRBJ1-1	NA	NA	CASSEDQGIWTEAFF	TGTGCCAGCAGTGAAGACCAGGGTATCTGGACTGAAGCTTTCTTT
TRBV7-9	TRBJ1-2	once	TRBD1	CASSLTGRGYTF	TGTGCCAGCAGCTTGACAGGGAGAGGCTACACCTTC
TRBV9	TRBJ1-3	few	NA	CASSAGGRRFSGNTIYF	TGTGCCAGCAGCGCCGGAGGGAGGCGTTTCTCTGGAAACACCATATATTTT
TRBV5-6	TRBJ1-6	NA	TRBD1	CASSLVQGDNSPLHF	TGTGCCAGCAGCTTGGTACAGGGGGATAATTCACCCCTCCACTTT
TRBV4-1	TRBJ2-3	NA	TRBD2	CASSYIGGRVDTQYF	TGCGCCAGCAGCTACATCGGTGGGAGGGTGGATACGCAGTATTTT
TRBV30	TRBJ1-4	NA	NA	CAWMKTARGTNEKLFF	TGTGCCTGGATGAAGACAGCTCGGGGGACTAATGAAAAACTGTTTTTT
TRBV2	TRBJ1-4	NA	NA	CASSERISATNEKLFF	TGTGCCAGCAGTGAACGTATTAGTGCAACTAATGAAAAACTGTTTTTT
TRBV9	TRBJ2-5	NA	NA	CASSVEGTKKETQYF	TGTGCCAGCAGCGTAGAGGGGACAAAAAAAGAGACCCAGTACTTC
TRBV4-1	TRBJ2-1	few	NA	CASSQGVVAEPQFF	TGCGCCAGCAGCCAAGGGGTCGTTGCGGAGCCCCAGTTCTTC
TRBV28	TRBJ1-6	large	NA	CASRGQGDSPLHF	TGTGCCAGCAGGGGACAAGGGGATTCACCCCTCCACTTT
TRBV9	TRBJ2-1	NA	TRBD2	CASSVGLAGADEQFF	TGTGCCAGCAGCGTCGGACTAGCGGGGGCCGATGAGCAGTTCTTC
TRBV27	TRBJ2-7	NA	TRBD1	CASSLFGTGLYEQYF	TGTGCCAGCAGTTTATTTGGGACAGGGCTCTACGAGCAGTACTTC
TRBV19	TRBJ1-1	large	TRBD1	CASSSTGGSAEAFF	TGTGCCAGTTCCTCTACAGGGGGGTCGGCTGAAGCTTTCTTT
TRBV7-2	TRBJ2-1	NA	TRBD2	CASSPNLLSGAISYNEQFF	TGTGCCAGCAGCCCCAATTTGCTTAGCGGGGCGATCTCCTACAATGAGCAGTTCTTC
TRBV11-3	TRBJ2-7	NA	TRBD2	CASSLVAGGPRDEQYF	TGTGCCAGCAGCTTAGTGGCGGGGGGGCCTCGGGACGAGCAGTACTTC
TRBV27	TRBJ1-5	NA	NA	CASSLGGGGQPQHF	TGTGCCAGCAGTTTGGGGGGAGGGGGTCAGCCCCAGCATTTT
TRBV5-4	TRBJ2-7	medium-sized	NA	CASSLRQGGSYEQYF	TGTGCCAGCAGCTTGCGACAGGGAGGCTCCTACGAGCAGTACTTC
TRBV29-1	TRBJ2-7	NA	NA	CSVQGSHYEQYF	TGCAGCGTGCAGGGGTCCCACTACGAGCAGTACTTC
TRBV5-1	TRBJ1-5	NA	NA	CASSLEGGLNQPQHF	TGCGCCAGCAGCTTGGAGGGCGGACTCAATCAGCCCCAGCATTTT